Reported below is one TCR beta chain. Original handling: Quantification of nucleated cells was approximated via reference gene primer amplification. Here immunoSEQ multiplex PCR was the method, and the copy in TCRdb shows in-frame clones only, minus some. V, J and clone size are taken as reported in that table, and D and trimming were inferred from the DNA itself. Of approximately 340,000 clones listed, roughly 90% are singletons. The data stem from a study of blood T cell repertoires in COVID-19. Study details: COVID-19 samples, acute and convalescent, were from the United States, Italy and Spain. In each case, the material was cDNA or gDNA derived from T cells, B-cell-depleted T cells, or PBMCs.

CDR3 size: 12 residues. CDR1 and CDR2 from the germline V gene are SGHDT and YYEEEE. With 1 base removed from V and 7 bases from J, the gap between germline ends came to 9 bases. Enrolment of Seattle patients took place during active infection, and they were followed longitudinally. Sequencing used peripheral blood. The TCR originated in a young man with COVID-19, enrolled during active disease. The gene calls are TRBV5-6 and TRBJ2-7; D is uncertain. The CDR3 sequence: CASSLSVREQYF. The CDR3 coding sequence is TGTGCCAGCAGCTTGTCTGTGCGGGAGCAGTACTTC. The full variable domain, in which reference TRBV5-6 and TRBJ2-7 provide the parts outside the CDR3, is DAGVTQSPTHLIKTRGQQVTLRCSPKSGHDTVSWYQQALGQGPQFIFQYYEEEERQRGNFPDRFSGHQFPNYSSELNVNALLLGDSALYLCASSLSVREQYFGPGTRLTVT.